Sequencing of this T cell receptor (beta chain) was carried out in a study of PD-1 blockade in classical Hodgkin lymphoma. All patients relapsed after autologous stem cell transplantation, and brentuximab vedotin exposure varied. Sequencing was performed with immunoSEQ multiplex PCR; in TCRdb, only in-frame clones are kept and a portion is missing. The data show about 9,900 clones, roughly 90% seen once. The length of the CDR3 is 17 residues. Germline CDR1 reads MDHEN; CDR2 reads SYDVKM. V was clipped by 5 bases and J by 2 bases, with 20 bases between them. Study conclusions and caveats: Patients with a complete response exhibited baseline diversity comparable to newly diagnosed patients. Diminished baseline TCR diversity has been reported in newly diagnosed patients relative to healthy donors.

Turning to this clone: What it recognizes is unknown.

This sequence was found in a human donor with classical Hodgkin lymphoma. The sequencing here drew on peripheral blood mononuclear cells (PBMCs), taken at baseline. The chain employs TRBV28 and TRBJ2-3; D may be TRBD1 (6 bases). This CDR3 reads CASSPARGFGVTDTQYF. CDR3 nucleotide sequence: TGTGCCAGCAGTCCAGCGAGGGGGTTCGGGGTCACAGATACGCAGTATTTT.